This passage covers 9 T cell receptor beta chains from one sample sequenced in a study of identical twins. A single record per CDR3 protein comes from TCRdb applying MiXCR to the 5' RACE reads. The sample carries some 440,000 distinct CDR3 sequences, 20% to 25% recorded once. Separately, the same data were catalogued under a study of T cells expressing NK-cell markers.

Sequencing was performed on CD4+ T cells sorted from blood. The receptors stem from a woman between 18 and 30 years old in good health.

The chain combines TRBV10-3 with TRBJ1-1; D is uncertain. V gave up 3 bases and J gave up 5 bases, with 7 bases separating them. CDR3 length equals 12 residues. Germline CDR1 reads ENHRY; CDR2 reads SYGVKD. In DNA form, the CDR3 reads TGTGCCATCAGTGATGTGGGTACTGAAGCTTTCTTT. It specifies CAISDVGTEAFF.

V gene TRBV5-8 combines with J gene TRBJ2-3; 9 bases map to TRBD2. The CDR3 loop spans 15 amino acids. Germline V lookup: CDR1 SGHTS, CDR2 YDEGEE. J gave up 5 bases and V 0 bases, and 4 bases lay outside the gene matches. CDR3 protein: CASSLAGAGGDTQYF. The CDR3 nucleotides read TGTGCCAGCAGCTTGGCCGGAGCGGGAGGAGATACGCAGTATTTT.

This clonotype was seen more than once but under ten times. The CDR3 sequence: CAISEGLTNEQFF. The CDR3 DNA follows: TGTGCCATCAGTGAGGGACTAACCAATGAGCAGTTCTTC. This chain uses TRBV10-3 with TRBJ2-1, with a weak D call TRBD2 (6 bases). V gave up 2 bases and J gave up 6 bases, with 8 bases separating them. CDR3 length equals 13 residues. The germline gives CDR1 ENHRY, CDR2 SYGVKD.

The chain joins TRBV15 to TRBJ1-2; D not resolved. This CDR3 contains 14 residues. V lost 0 bases and J lost 0, with 5 bases in between. Germline loops: CDR1 LNHNV, CDR2 YYDKDF (reference sequence). CDR3 protein: CATSRELTNYGYTF. CDR3 in DNA: TGTGCCACCAGCAGAGAGCTCACTAACTATGGCTACACCTTC.

The table lists this clonotype with a few counts. J is TRBJ2-1 and V is TRBV7-9, with 9 bases that match TRBD2. Germline CDR1 is SEHNR and CDR2 is FQNEAQ (reference sequence). This CDR3 spans 14 amino acids. The V gene end was trimmed by 8 bases and the J gene end by 1 base; junction bases not matched to a gene: 3. The CDR3 sequence: CASGREGSYNEQFF. The CDR3 DNA reads as TGTGCCAGCGGGCGGGAGGGGTCCTACAATGAGCAGTTCTTC. Full variable domain (outside the CDR3, taken from reference TRBV7-9 and TRBJ2-1): DTGVSQNPRHKITKRGQNVTFRCDPISEHNRLYWYRQTLGQGPEFLTYFQNEAQLEKSRLLSDRFSAERPKGSFSTLEIQRTEQGDSAMYLCASGREGSYNEQFFGPGTRLTVL.

This clonotype was recorded once. The chain links TRBV6-1 to TRBJ2-3; the match to TRBD2 covers 8 bases. This CDR3 region has 15 residues. With V trimmed by 7 bases and J by 4 bases, 10 bases remained unmatched. In germline, CDR1 is MNHNS, CDR2 SASEGT. The CDR3 is CASTSAGESPDTQYF. The CDR3 nucleotides read TGTGCCAGCACCTCAGCGGGAGAAAGCCCAGATACGCAGTATTTT.

The chain joins TRBV5-1 to TRBJ2-3; tentative D call: TRBD1 (6 bases). The CDR3 has 18 residues. The V end was cut by 2 bases, the J end by 1 base, with 20 bases between. Per germline, CDR1 SGHRS and CDR2 YFSETQ. CDR3 sequence: CASSFFRGIKDGTDTQYF. CDR3 sequence (DNA): TGCGCCAGCAGCTTTTTCAGGGGAATAAAAGACGGCACAGATACGCAGTATTTT.

This clonotype showed up just a few times. This chain links TRBV2 with TRBJ2-1; 7 bases map to TRBD1. CDR1 is SNHLY and CDR2 is FYNNEI in the germline V gene. The CDR3 contains 15 residues. The junction had 11 bases not matched to a gene; V was cut back by 8 bases and J by 4 bases. This chain's CDR3 is CASDRAPPPYNEQFF. Here the CDR3 DNA reads TGTGCCAGCGACAGGGCCCCCCCTCCTTACAATGAGCAGTTCTTC.

This clonotype was seen more than once but under ten times. The rearrangement links TRBV25-1 to TRBJ2-7, with a possible D match to TRBD1 (5 bases). The CDR3 covers 13 residues. With 3 bases removed from V and 4 bases from J, the gap between germline ends came to 10 bases. Germline V gene data show CDR1 as MGHDK and CDR2 as SYGVNS. The CDR3, as DNA: TGTGCCAGCAGTGACTGGGGCATTTACGAGCAGTACTTC. This encodes CASSDWGIYEQYF.